This T cell receptor beta chain is from a study of Graves' ophthalmopathy and Graves' hyperthyroidism. The study, taken as a whole, reports: With 70.59% sensitivity and approximately 73% specificity, the model predicted ophthalmopathy progression. In blood appeared most of the expanded thyroid clonotypes whose frequency exceeded 0.001.

The authors enrolled newly diagnosed hyperthyroidism patients aged 18 to 65 with under 2 months' duration. Pregnancy or lactation, uncontrolled infections and other autoimmune diseases were grounds for excluding patients. RNA transcripts were the template, and TCR beta CDR3 regions were amplified from them. In the first round, RT-PCR was carried out with HTBI primers, and a multiplex PCR formed the second round. MiXCR, applied by TCRdb to the multiplex PCR reads, yields one record per CDR3 protein. The sample has over a million distinct CDR3 sequences, about 40% seen once. V lost 2 bases and J lost 2; bases outside the gene matches: 4. The CDR3 is made up of 15 amino acids. The germline gives CDR1 DFQATT, CDR2 SNEGSKA (reference sequence). About this clonotype: The antigen remains undetermined.

The source of this sequence is an adult man with Graves' hyperthyroidism. The chain carries TRBV20-1 and TRBJ2-7; 12 bases align to TRBD2. The sequenced material came from peripheral blood or thyroid tissue (not recorded which). The DNA of the CDR3 is TGCAGTGCTAGACTAGCGGGAGGGCCGGCCTACGAGCAGTACTTC. Residues: CSARLAGGPAYEQYF.